This TCR beta chain stems from a study of blood T cell repertoires in COVID-19. On the study more broadly: From the United States, Italy and Spain came samples of acute and convalescent COVID-19. Sample material is recorded as cDNA or gDNA derived from T cells, B-cell-depleted T cells, or PBMCs.

How the authors handled the data: Amplification with reference gene primers provided the estimates of nucleated cell counts. The data were produced by immunoSEQ multiplex PCR, yet TCRdb's version contains in-frame clones alone and is incomplete. The V and J calls and clone size were taken over from that table, and D and trimming were inferred from the DNA. This repertoire shows about 250,000 clones, around 82% found once; its top ten account for approximately 5.4%. V shed 1 base and J 7 bases; nucleotides not matched to a gene: 8. The length of the CDR3 is 16 residues. Germline-derived CDR1 and CDR2 are SGHTA and FQGTGA.

The rearrangement joins TRBV7-3 to TRBJ2-1; 9 bases are shared with TRBD1. This receptor was taken from a man older than 75 with acute or convalescent COVID-19. What was sequenced was peripheral blood. The CDR3 region is CASSLIVGDRENEQFF. DNA of the CDR3: TGTGCCAGCAGCTTAATTGTCGGGGACAGGGAGAATGAGCAGTTCTTC.